Listed here are 31 T cell receptor beta chains from one sample, sequenced in a study of cytomegalovirus exposure and HLA in healthy donors. The PCR employed 60 Vbeta primers together with 13 Jbeta primers. The data were produced by immunoSEQ multiplex PCR, yet TCRdb's version contains in-frame clones alone and is incomplete. Of around 160,000 clones in the sample, around 77% were seen once. What was sequenced was PBMCs. The receptors were gathered from a woman aged 40 to 50 in good health and CMV-seropositive.

The chain uses TRBV10-3 and TRBJ1-4; D gene unclear. Trimming stripped 3 bases from V and 4 bases from J, with 12 bases between. This CDR3 contains 15 residues. Germline lookup yields CDR1 ENHRY and CDR2 SYGVKD. The DNA of the CDR3 is TGTGCCATCAGTGACTCGGGAGGGATTAATGAAAAACTGTTTTTT. Residues: CAISDSGGINEKLFF.

The rearrangement uses TRBV11-2 and TRBJ2-7, with D possibly being TRBD2 (6 bases). V lost 5 bases and J lost 2, with 16 bases in between. The germline V gene has CDR1 SGHAT and CDR2 FQNNGV. The CDR3 covers 15 residues. For the CDR3, the DNA is TGTGCCAGCAGCGCCCAAGCTGGCGGGGCCTACGAGCAGTACTTC. Translation: CASSAQAGGAYEQYF.

The J gene is TRBJ1-1, the V gene TRBV19; a weak D match, TRBD1 (5 bases). The CDR3 consists of 15 residues. Germline V gene sequence: CDR1 LNHDA, CDR2 SQIVND (reference sequence). V gave up 1 base and J gave up 4 bases, with 13 bases separating them. The CDR3 spells CASSIGPGLGTEAFF. DNA of the CDR3: TGTGCCAGTAGTATAGGTCCAGGGCTGGGCACTGAAGCTTTCTTT.

The J gene is TRBJ1-2, the V gene TRBV6-1, with D tentatively TRBD1 (5 bases). Germline V lookup: CDR1 MNHNS, CDR2 SASEGT. V was clipped by 6 bases and J by 3 bases, with 17 bases between them. This CDR3 region has 15 residues. CDR3 coding DNA: TGTGCCAGCAGGGTCGTGGGCAGGGTAGACTATGGCTACACCTTC. Residues: CASRVVGRVDYGYTF.

The rearrangement links TRBV2 to TRBJ1-3; 8 nucleotides align to TRBD1. From germline, CDR1 is SNHLY and CDR2 FYNNEI. The junction had 4 bases not matched to a gene; V was cut back by 8 bases and J by 1 base. The CDR3 contains 14 residues. The chain's CDR3 is CASDRGGSGNTIYF. The CDR3 bases are TGTGCCAGCGACAGGGGAGGATCTGGAAACACCATATATTTT.

This chain links TRBV5-4 with TRBJ1-3, with D perhaps matching TRBD1 (6 bases). Per the germline V gene, CDR1 is SGHNT and CDR2 is YYREEE (reference sequence). V was clipped by 5 bases and J by 0 bases, with 15 bases between them. This CDR3 region has 16 residues. The CDR3 DNA follows: TGTGCCAGCAGTTCTCCGGGACACAACTCTGGAAACACCATATATTTT. It encodes CASSSPGHNSGNTIYF.

The chain has TRBV9 and TRBJ2-7; D is unclear. Germline CDR1 is SGDLS and CDR2 is YYNGEE. Trimming took 4 bases from V and 7 from J, leaving 12 bases between them. The CDR3 is 12 amino acids. CDR3 sequence (DNA): TGTGCCAGCAGCAGCGCCAGCGAAGAGCAGTACTTC. Protein: CASSSASEEQYF. Drawing the rest from reference TRBV9 and TRBJ2-7, the complete variable domain is DSGVTQTPKHLITATGQRVTLRCSPRSGDLSVYWYQQSLDQGLQFLIQYYNGEERAKGNILERFSAQQFPDLHSELNLSSLELGDSALYFCASSSASEEQYFGPGTRLTVT.

The CDR3 region is CASSQETSPLSTEAFF. CDR3 bases: TGTGCCAGCAGCCAAGAAACTAGTCCCCTGAGCACTGAAGCTTTCTTT. The V gene is TRBV2, the J gene TRBJ1-1; D gene uncertain. V lost 6 bases to trimming and J lost 4 bases, with 21 bases between them. The CDR3 extends over 16 amino acids. Germline V CDR1 and CDR2: SNHLY, FYNNEI.

The chain carries TRBV5-1 and TRBJ2-1; possible D gene TRBD2, 6 bases. CDR1 is SGHRS and CDR2 is YFSETQ in the germline V gene. Between the trimmed V and J ends, which lost 0 bases and 6 bases, there was a span of 19 bases. The length of the CDR3 is 17 residues. This CDR3 is CASSLVPLRGGSNEQFF. The CDR3 DNA reads TGCGCCAGCAGCTTGGTGCCTCTGCGGGGAGGTAGCAATGAGCAGTTCTTC. Combining the CDR3 with reference TRBV5-1 and TRBJ2-1 gives the whole variable domain KAGVTQTPRYLIKTRGQQVTLSCSPISGHRSVSWYQQTPGQGLQFLFEYFSETQRNKGNFPGRFSGRQFSNSRSEMNVSTLELGDSALYLCASSLVPLRGGSNEQFFGPGTRLTVL.

The rearrangement links TRBV5-1 to TRBJ1-3; weak D call: TRBD1 (6 bases). The V gene's germline CDR1 is SGHRS and CDR2 YFSETQ. The V end lost 1 base, the J end lost 1 base, and 9 bases lay between the germline ends. CDR3 length equals 15 residues. CDR3 loop: CASSLSGASGNTIYF. The CDR3 coding sequence is TGCGCCAGCAGCTTGTCAGGGGCGTCTGGAAACACCATATATTTT.

CDR3 nucleotide sequence: TGTGCCAGCAGCAAACGAGCGGGGGGCACAGATACGCAGTATTTT. This sequence encodes CASSKRAGGTDTQYF. This chain connects TRBV9 to TRBJ2-3; 8 bases match TRBD2. The CDR3 has 15 residues. Trimming took 4 bases from V and 1 from J; bases not matched to a gene: 5. Per the germline V gene, CDR1 is SGDLS and CDR2 is YYNGEE.

The chain recombines TRBV7-2 with TRBJ2-2; D unresolved. The CDR3 is 14 residues long. In germline, CDR1 is SGHTA, CDR2 FQGNSA. The V end lost 5 bases, the J end lost 3 bases, and 10 bases lay between the germline ends. CDR3 amino acids: CASSLFADTGELFF. CDR3 in DNA: TGTGCCAGCAGCCTATTCGCGGACACCGGGGAGCTGTTTTTT.

The chain joins TRBV6-1 to TRBJ1-1; TRBD1 aligns across 9 bases. The CDR3 has 21 amino acids. CDR1 is MNHNS, CDR2 SASEGT, per germline. J gave up 0 bases and V 2 bases, and 19 bases lay outside the gene matches. The CDR3 loop is CASSESSQYRGLFRLNTEAFF. CDR3 DNA sequence: TGTGCCAGCAGTGAATCTTCCCAATACAGGGGGCTGTTCAGGTTGAACACTGAAGCTTTCTTT.

This clone showed up just a few times. The chain employs TRBV7-9 and TRBJ1-1; possibly TRBD1 for D (6 bases). The CDR3 is 15 residues long. The germline CDR1 and CDR2 sequences are SEHNR and FQNEAQ (reference sequence). Trimming pared 4 bases from V and 3 bases from J, leaving 15 bases between. The CDR3 coding sequence is TGTGCCAGCAGCTCACCGGGGGGGGGCGACACTGAAGCTTTCTTT. Translating it yields CASSSPGGGDTEAFF.

V usage is TRBV19 and J usage is TRBJ1-2, with TRBD1 matching 7 bases. The CDR3 runs 15 residues. The V gene end was trimmed by 6 bases and the J gene end by 1 base; junction bases not matched to a gene: 8. Looked up from germline, CDR1 is LNHDA and CDR2 is SQIVND (reference sequence). The CDR3 here is CASSQPGQVNYGYTF. In nucleotides, the CDR3 is TGTGCCAGTAGCCAACCCGGACAGGTTAACTATGGCTACACCTTC.

The chain joins TRBV27 to TRBJ1-1, with 9 bases matching TRBD1. Germline V gives CDR1 MNHEY, CDR2 SMNVEV (reference sequence). This CDR3 spans 13 amino acids. J lost 8 bases, V lost 5 bases, and 6 bases had no gene match. The CDR3 bases are TGTGCCAGCAGTCTCGGGACAGGGTCAGAAGCTTTCTTT. Encoded protein: CASSLGTGSEAFF.

The chain employs TRBV9 and TRBJ2-3; D is undetermined. Germline CDR1 reads SGDLS; CDR2 reads YYNGEE. The length of the CDR3 is 14 residues. V was pared by 4 bases and J by 4 bases, with 13 bases between. The CDR3 region is CASSPSYYSDTQYF. The CDR3 DNA reads TGTGCCAGCAGCCCCTCGTACTATTCAGATACGCAGTATTTT. Combining the CDR3 with reference TRBV9 and TRBJ2-3 gives the whole variable domain DSGVTQTPKHLITATGQRVTLRCSPRSGDLSVYWYQQSLDQGLQFLIQYYNGEERAKGNILERFSAQQFPDLHSELNLSSLELGDSALYFCASSPSYYSDTQYFGPGTRLTVL.

This sequence joins TRBV11-2 and TRBJ2-3; D is perhaps TRBD2 (5 bases). Trimming took 4 bases from V and 4 from J, leaving 18 bases between them. This CDR3 is 16 amino acids long. Germline assignment: CDR1 SGHAT and CDR2 FQNNGV. In nucleotides, the CDR3 is TGTGCCAGCAGCTCAACACCCCTAGCAGTCGCAGATACGCAGTATTTT. Encoded protein: CASSSTPLAVADTQYF.

The chain uses TRBV23-1 and TRBJ2-7; D may be TRBD1 (6 bases). TRBV23-1 is identified as an open reading frame with a role that is uncertain. The V and J ends lost 5 bases and 5 bases respectively, with 22 bases between them. The CDR3 consists of 16 residues. As DNA, the CDR3 is TGCGCCAGCAGTTACCCCGCCGGGACATATGTAAACGAGCAGTACTTC. Protein product: CASSYPAGTYVNEQYF.

V usage is TRBV2 and J usage is TRBJ2-1, with 15 bases fitting TRBD2. The J segment lost 0 bases and the V segment lost 7 bases, leaving 10 bases of the junction unmatched. CDR1 and CDR2 from the germline V gene are SNHLY and FYNNEI. This CDR3 spans 19 amino acids. In DNA, the CDR3 is TGTGCCAGCACGGGGACTAGCGGGGGGTCCAAAAGCTCCTACAATGAGCAGTTCTTC. As protein: CASTGTSGGSKSSYNEQFF.

This clone showed up just once. The V call is TRBV13, the J call TRBJ2-3; 8 bases are a match to TRBD2. V trimming: 2 bases; J trimming: 0 bases; junction bases outside the gene matches: 1. The length of the CDR3 is 15 residues. Germline V lookup: CDR1 PRHDT, CDR2 FYEKMQ (reference sequence). The CDR3 here is CASSLIAGSTDTQYF. CDR3 bases: TGTGCCAGCAGCTTAATAGCGGGGAGCACAGATACGCAGTATTTT.

The chain recombines TRBV19 with TRBJ2-3; 8 bases align to TRBD1. J was trimmed by 8 bases and V by 5 bases; bases with no gene match: 12. CDR3 length: 15 amino acids. Germline CDR1 and CDR2: LNHDA and SQIVND (reference sequence). The CDR3 DNA is TGTGCCAGTAGTTCTTCGTCAGGGGGCGATGTTACGCAGTATTTT. Protein: CASSSSSGGDVTQYF.

This chain links TRBV9 with TRBJ2-7; D perhaps matches TRBD2 (6 bases). The CDR3 totals 14 residues. V lost 0 bases and J 7 bases, leaving 14 bases between the germline ends. From germline, CDR1 is SGDLS and CDR2 YYNGEE. The chain's CDR3 is CASSVGGGLGEQYF. In DNA, the CDR3 is TGTGCCAGCAGCGTAGGAGGAGGGCTGGGGGAGCAGTACTTC.

The chain links TRBV9 to TRBJ2-2; D might be TRBD1 (6 bases). Trimming removed 2 bases from V and 4 bases from J, with 9 bases in between. This CDR3 spans 14 amino acids. Per the germline V gene, CDR1 is SGDLS and CDR2 is YYNGEE. The DNA for the CDR3 is TGTGCCAGCAGCGTTCTAGGGGGCACCGGGGAGCTGTTTTTT. As protein: CASSVLGGTGELFF.

This clone has a handful of counts. J is TRBJ1-3 and V is TRBV7-9; tentatively, D is TRBD1 (5 bases). The length of the CDR3 is 16 residues. The germline CDR1 and CDR2 sequences are SEHNR and FQNEAQ (reference sequence). The V gene lost 1 base and the J gene lost 0 bases, with 10 bases spanning the gap. The CDR3 is CASSLVEGISGNTIYF. The CDR3 DNA follows: TGTGCCAGCAGCTTAGTGGAGGGGATCTCTGGAAACACCATATATTTT.

The CDR3: CASSFSRDRVVGTEAFF. The CDR3 coding sequence is TGCGCCAGCAGCTTCTCCCGGGACAGGGTTGTCGGCACTGAAGCTTTCTTT. This sequence joins TRBV10-2 and TRBJ1-1; TRBD1 matches 9 bases. Germline loops: CDR1 WSHSY, CDR2 SAAADI. The CDR3 length is 17 residues. J lost 4 bases, V lost 6 bases, and 15 bases had no gene match.

CDR3 nucleotides: TGTGCCAGCAGGGAGGGACAGGGGGTGATGAACACTGAAGCTTTCTTT. Translated, it gives CASREGQGVMNTEAFF. The chain joins TRBV2 to TRBJ1-1; 11 bases map to TRBD1. CDR3 size: 16 residues. Trimming at V came to 6 bases and at J to 0 bases, leaving 6 bases not matched to a gene. Germline assignment: CDR1 SNHLY and CDR2 FYNNEI.

The chain employs TRBV13 and TRBJ1-6, with D maybe TRBD1 (5 bases). Germline V gene sequence: CDR1 PRHDT, CDR2 FYEKMQ (reference sequence). This CDR3 has 13 amino acids. The germline V and J ends were trimmed by 5 bases and 8 bases, with 10 bases remaining between them. The CDR3 DNA is TGTGCCAGCAGCCCCAGGGTGGATTCACCCCTCCACTTT. This sequence encodes CASSPRVDSPLHF. The full variable domain, with the rest looked up from reference TRBV13 and TRBJ1-6, is AAGVIQSPRHLIKEKRETATLKCYPIPRHDTVYWYQQGPGQDPQFLISFYEKMQSDKGSIPDRFSAQQFSDYHSELNMSSLELGDSALYFCASSPRVDSPLHFGNGTRLTVT.

The CDR3 is CASSLGQSSGANVLTF. The CDR3 coding sequence is TGCGCCAGCAGCTTGGGACAGTCCTCTGGGGCCAACGTCCTGACTTTC. The chain couples TRBV5-1 to TRBJ2-6; tentative D call: TRBD1 (5 bases). Trimming left V 0 bases short and J 0 bases short, with 7 bases between. The CDR3 has 16 amino acids. Germline loops: CDR1 SGHRS, CDR2 YFSETQ.

CDR3: CASKVQITGELFF. In DNA, the CDR3 is TGTGCCAGCAAGGTACAGATCACCGGGGAGCTGTTTTTT. The chain employs TRBV2 and TRBJ2-2; D unresolved. This CDR3 is built from 13 residues. The V gene lost 7 bases and the J gene lost 4 bases, with 10 bases spanning the gap. CDR1 is SNHLY, CDR2 FYNNEI, per germline.

The J gene is TRBJ2-3, the V gene TRBV5-1; 10 nucleotides align to TRBD2. V lost 3 bases and J lost 1; bases outside the gene matches: 5. Germline assignment: CDR1 SGHRS and CDR2 YFSETQ. There are 16 residues in the CDR3. CDR3 amino acids: CASSSERGGGTDTQYF. For the CDR3, the DNA is TGCGCCAGCAGCTCTGAGCGGGGGGGTGGCACAGATACGCAGTATTTT.